This TCR beta chain was identified in a study of neurological immune-mediated disorders. With 10-nucleotide random UMIs included, cDNA was synthesized by 5'RACE. TCRdb re-called the 5' RACE reads with MiXCR, one entry per CDR3 protein. Of roughly 34,000 distinct CDR3 sequences in the sample, 10% to 15% were seen once. Per germline, CDR1 DFQATT and CDR2 SNEGSKA (reference sequence). The CDR3 extends over 14 amino acids. The ends lost 6 bases at V and 6 bases at J; junction bases unmatched: 8. This clonotype was recorded many times. The time point denotes: longitudinal time-point 2. The source material was PBMCs. This TCR derives from a woman aged 40 to 49 in good health. The chain uses TRBV20-1 and TRBJ2-1; 10 bases line up with TRBD2. CDR3 sequence (DNA): TGCAGTGCCGACCTAGCGGGGGCTCTCAATGAGCAGTTCTTC. This gives the protein CSADLAGALNEQFF.